The rows below give T cell receptor beta chains drawn from one sample of a study of T cells after posttransplantation cyclophosphamide. The method was immunoSEQ multiplex PCR; TCRdb's version includes in-frame clones alone and lacks a portion of them. There are under 40,000 clones in the sample; 75% to 95% occur only once, and 0.09% to 0.12% lies in the top ten. Source material: naive CD4+ T cells sorted from blood. These receptors were obtained from a man under 40 in good health and a related stem cell transplant donor. Both conserved end residues are trimmed from each CDR3. Each record gives: V gene, J gene, clone size, CDR3 protein. Expanded clones get a size class; other rows say once, few or many, or leave the size out.

>TRBV11-2|TRBJ1-4|NA
ASSLAGTGNEKLF
>TRBV28|TRBJ1-6|NA
ASNSFLTGGRSYNSPLH
>TRBV7-3|TRBJ2-5|NA
ASSEKGWGRGETQY
>TRBV9|TRBJ2-3|NA
ASSLGGWNTDTQY
>TRBV30|TRBJ2-3|NA
AGWGLAWSTDTQY
>TRBV7-3|TRBJ2-2|once
ASSLTSNTGELF
>TRBV10-3|TRBJ1-6|NA
AISDLYNSPLH
>TRBV6-6|TRBJ2-1|NA
ASSPPSRQDNEQF
>TRBV6-6|TRBJ2-7|NA
ASSYSTLTYEQY
>TRBV18|TRBJ2-3|NA
ASSPTSGATDTQY
>TRBV10-2|TRBJ1-6|once
ASSETGQGVSPLH
>TRBV19|TRBJ1-1|NA
ASSVGQGLVAF
>TRBV6-1|TRBJ2-5|NA
ASRMDLSTGETQY
>TRBV9|TRBJ2-1|NA
ASSVTSGQGYNEQF
>TRBV2|TRBJ1-4|NA
ASSEDRVFGEKLF
>TRBV7-9|TRBJ2-1|NA
ASSLEKLAGGGYNEQF
>TRBV7-2|TRBJ2-1|NA
ASIPATVYNEQF
>TRBV7-2|TRBJ1-2|NA
ASSPPGINYGYT
>TRBV9|TRBJ2-3|NA
ASSALPTGGWADTQY
>TRBV27|TRBJ1-4|NA
ASSLRQNEKLF
>TRBV6-1|TRBJ1-2|NA
ATTATRNYGYT
>TRBV19|TRBJ2-1|NA
ASSITGSSYNEQF
>TRBV28|TRBJ2-7|NA
ASSRGGAWVSEQY
>TRBV21-1|TRBJ2-7|NA
ASSNSGTGDVYEQY